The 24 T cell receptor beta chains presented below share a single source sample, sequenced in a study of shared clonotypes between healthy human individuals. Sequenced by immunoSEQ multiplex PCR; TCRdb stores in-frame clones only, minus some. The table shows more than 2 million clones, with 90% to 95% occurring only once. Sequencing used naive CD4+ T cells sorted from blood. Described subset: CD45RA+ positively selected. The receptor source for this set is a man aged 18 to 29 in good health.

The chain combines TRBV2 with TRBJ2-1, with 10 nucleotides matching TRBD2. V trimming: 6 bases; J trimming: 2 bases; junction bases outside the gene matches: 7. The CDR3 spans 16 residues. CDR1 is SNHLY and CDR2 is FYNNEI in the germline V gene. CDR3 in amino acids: CASRKSSGRAYNEQFF. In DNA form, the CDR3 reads TGTGCCAGCAGGAAGTCTAGCGGGAGAGCCTACAATGAGCAGTTCTTC.

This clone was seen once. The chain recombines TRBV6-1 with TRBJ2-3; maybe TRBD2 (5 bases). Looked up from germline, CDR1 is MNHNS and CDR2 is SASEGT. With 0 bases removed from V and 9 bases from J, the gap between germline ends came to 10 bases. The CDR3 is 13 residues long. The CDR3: CASSEADSVTQYF. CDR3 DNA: TGTGCCAGCAGTGAAGCGGACTCGGTGACGCAGTATTTT.

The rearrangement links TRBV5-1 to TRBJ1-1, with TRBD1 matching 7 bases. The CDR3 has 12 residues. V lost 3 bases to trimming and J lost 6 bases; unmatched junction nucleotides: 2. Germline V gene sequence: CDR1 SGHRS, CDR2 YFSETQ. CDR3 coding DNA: TGCGCCAGCAGCTGGACAGGAGCTGAAGCTTTCTTT. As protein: CASSWTGAEAFF.

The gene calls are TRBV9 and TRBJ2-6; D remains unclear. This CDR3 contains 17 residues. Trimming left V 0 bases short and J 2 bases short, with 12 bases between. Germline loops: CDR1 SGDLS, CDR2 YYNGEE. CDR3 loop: CASSVGGRNPGANVLTF. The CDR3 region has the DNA TGTGCCAGCAGCGTAGGAGGTAGGAACCCTGGGGCCAACGTCCTGACTTTC.

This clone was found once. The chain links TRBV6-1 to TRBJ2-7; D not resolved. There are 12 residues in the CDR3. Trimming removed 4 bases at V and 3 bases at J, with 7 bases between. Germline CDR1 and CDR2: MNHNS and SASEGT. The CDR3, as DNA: TGTGCCAGCAGTGTTGAACGCTACGAGCAGTACTTC. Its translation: CASSVERYEQYF.

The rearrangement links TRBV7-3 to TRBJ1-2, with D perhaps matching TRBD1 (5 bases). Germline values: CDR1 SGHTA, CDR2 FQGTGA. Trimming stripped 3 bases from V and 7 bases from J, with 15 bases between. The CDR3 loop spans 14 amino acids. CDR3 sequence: CASSFDSGTGGYTF. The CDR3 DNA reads TGTGCCAGCAGCTTCGACAGTGGAACTGGTGGCTACACCTTC.

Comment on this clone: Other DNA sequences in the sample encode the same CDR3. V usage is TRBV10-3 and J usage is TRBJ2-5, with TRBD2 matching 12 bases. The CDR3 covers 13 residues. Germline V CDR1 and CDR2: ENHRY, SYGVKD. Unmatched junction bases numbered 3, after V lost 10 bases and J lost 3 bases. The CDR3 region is CATLAGGEETQYF. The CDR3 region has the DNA TGTGCCACCCTAGCGGGGGGGGAAGAGACCCAGTACTTC.

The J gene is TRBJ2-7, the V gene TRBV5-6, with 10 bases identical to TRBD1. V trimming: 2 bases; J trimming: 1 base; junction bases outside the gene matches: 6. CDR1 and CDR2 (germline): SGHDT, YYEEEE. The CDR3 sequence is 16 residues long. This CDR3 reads CASSLVPGQGSYEQYF. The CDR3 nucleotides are TGTGCCAGCAGCTTAGTCCCGGGACAGGGGTCCTACGAGCAGTACTTC.

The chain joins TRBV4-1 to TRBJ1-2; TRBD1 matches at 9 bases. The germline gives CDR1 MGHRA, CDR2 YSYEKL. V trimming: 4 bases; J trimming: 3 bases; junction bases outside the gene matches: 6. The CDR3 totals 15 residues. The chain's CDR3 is CASSPTGGWDYGYTF. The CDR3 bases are TGCGCCAGCAGCCCTACAGGGGGCTGGGACTATGGCTACACCTTC.

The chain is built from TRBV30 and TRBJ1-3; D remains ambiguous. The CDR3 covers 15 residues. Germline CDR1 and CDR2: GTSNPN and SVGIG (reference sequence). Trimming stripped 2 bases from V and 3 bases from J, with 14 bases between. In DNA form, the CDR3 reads TGTGCCTGGAGTTTGGTAGGGAACGGTGGAAACACCATATATTTT. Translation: CAWSLVGNGGNTIYF.

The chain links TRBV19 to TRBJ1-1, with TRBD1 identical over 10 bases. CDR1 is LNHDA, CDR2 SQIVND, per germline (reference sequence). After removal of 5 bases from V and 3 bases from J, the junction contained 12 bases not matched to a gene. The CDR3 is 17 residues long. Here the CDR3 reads CASSGTDRGRGDTEAFF. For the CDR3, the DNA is TGTGCCAGTAGTGGAACGGACAGGGGGAGAGGGGACACTGAAGCTTTCTTT.

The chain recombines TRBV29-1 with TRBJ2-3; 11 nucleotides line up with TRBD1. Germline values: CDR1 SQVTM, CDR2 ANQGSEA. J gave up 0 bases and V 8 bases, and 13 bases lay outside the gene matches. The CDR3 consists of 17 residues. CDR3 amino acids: CSFRGQGARSSTDTQYF. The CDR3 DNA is TGCAGCTTCCGCGGACAGGGGGCACGAAGTAGCACAGATACGCAGTATTTT.

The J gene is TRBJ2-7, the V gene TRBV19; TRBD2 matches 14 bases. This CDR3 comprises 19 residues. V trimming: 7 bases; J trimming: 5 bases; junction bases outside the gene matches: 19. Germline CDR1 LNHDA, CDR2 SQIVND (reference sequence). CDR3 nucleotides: TGTGCCAGTACCGATCAGGCGCCGACTAGCGGGGGGGCCGTCCACGAGCAGTACTTC. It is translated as CASTDQAPTSGGAVHEQYF. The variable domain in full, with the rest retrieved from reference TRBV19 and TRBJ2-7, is DGGITQSPKYLFRKEGQNVTLSCEQNLNHDAMYWYRQDPGQGLRLIYYSQIVNDFQKGDIAEGYSVSREKKESFPLTVTSAQKNPTAFYLCASTDQAPTSGGAVHEQYFGPGTRLTVT.

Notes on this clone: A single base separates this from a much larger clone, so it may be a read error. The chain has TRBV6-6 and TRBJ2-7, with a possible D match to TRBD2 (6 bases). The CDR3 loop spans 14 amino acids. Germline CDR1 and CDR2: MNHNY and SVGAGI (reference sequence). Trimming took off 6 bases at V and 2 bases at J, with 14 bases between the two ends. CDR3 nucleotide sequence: TGTGCCAGCAGCCCCGGGACTGGGCCCTACGAGCAGTACTTC. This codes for CASSPGTGPYEQYF.

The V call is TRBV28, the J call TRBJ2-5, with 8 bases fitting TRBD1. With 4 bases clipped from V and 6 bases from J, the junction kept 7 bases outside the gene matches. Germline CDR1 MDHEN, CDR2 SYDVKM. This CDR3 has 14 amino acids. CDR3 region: CASSWSGGRKTQYF. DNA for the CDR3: TGTGCCAGCAGTTGGTCAGGGGGCAGGAAGACCCAGTACTTC.

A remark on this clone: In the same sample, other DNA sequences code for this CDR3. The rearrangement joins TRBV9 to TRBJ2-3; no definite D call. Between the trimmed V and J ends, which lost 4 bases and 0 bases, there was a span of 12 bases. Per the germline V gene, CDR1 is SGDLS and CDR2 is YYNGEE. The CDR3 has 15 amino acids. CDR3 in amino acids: CASSPRLASTDTQYF. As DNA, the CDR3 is TGTGCCAGCAGCCCGCGCTTGGCGAGCACAGATACGCAGTATTTT. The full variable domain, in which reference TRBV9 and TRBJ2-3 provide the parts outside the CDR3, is DSGVTQTPKHLITATGQRVTLRCSPRSGDLSVYWYQQSLDQGLQFLIQYYNGEERAKGNILERFSAQQFPDLHSELNLSSLELGDSALYFCASSPRLASTDTQYFGPGTRLTVL.

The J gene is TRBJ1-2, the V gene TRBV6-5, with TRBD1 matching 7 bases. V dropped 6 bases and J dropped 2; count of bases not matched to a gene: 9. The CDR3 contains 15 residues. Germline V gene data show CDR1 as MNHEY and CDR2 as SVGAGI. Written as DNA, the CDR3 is TGTGCCAGCAGACCCCCGGGACAGACCAACTATGGCTACACCTTC. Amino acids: CASRPPGQTNYGYTF.

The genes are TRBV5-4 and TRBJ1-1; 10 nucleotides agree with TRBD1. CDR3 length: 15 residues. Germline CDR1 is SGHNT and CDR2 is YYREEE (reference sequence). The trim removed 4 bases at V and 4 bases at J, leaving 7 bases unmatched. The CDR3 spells CASSLTGGGSTEAFF. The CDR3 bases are TGTGCCAGCAGCCTGACAGGGGGCGGGAGCACTGAAGCTTTCTTT.

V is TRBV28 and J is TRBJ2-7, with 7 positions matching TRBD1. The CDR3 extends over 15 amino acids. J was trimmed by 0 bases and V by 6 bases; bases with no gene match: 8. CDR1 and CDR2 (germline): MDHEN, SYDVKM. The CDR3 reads CASRGQLQGSYEQYF. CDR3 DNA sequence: TGTGCCAGCAGGGGACAGCTTCAGGGCTCCTACGAGCAGTACTTC.

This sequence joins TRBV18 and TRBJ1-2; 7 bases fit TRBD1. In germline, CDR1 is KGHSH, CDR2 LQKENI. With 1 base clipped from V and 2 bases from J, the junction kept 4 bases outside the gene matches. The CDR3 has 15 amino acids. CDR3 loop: CASSPRQGQNYGYTF. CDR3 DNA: TGTGCCAGCTCACCACGCCAGGGACAGAACTATGGCTACACCTTC. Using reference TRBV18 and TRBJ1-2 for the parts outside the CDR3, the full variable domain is NAGVMQNPRHLVRRRGQEARLRCSPMKGHSHVYWYRQLPEEGLKFMVYLQKENIIDESGMPKERFSAEFPKEGPSILRIQQVVRGDSAAYFCASSPRQGQNYGYTFGSGTRLTVV.

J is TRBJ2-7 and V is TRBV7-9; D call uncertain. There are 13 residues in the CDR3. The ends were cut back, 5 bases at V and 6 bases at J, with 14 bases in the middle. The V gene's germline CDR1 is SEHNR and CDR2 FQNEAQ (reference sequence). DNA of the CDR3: TGTGCCAGCAGCCCGAGGAAGGGATCCGAGCAGTACTTC. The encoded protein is CASSPRKGSEQYF.

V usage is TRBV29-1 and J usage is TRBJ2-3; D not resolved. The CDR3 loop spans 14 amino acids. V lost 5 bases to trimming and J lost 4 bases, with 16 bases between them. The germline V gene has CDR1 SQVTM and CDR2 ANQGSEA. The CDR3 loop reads CSVQLLSFPDTQYF. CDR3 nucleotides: TGCAGCGTTCAACTGCTGTCCTTCCCAGATACGCAGTATTTT.

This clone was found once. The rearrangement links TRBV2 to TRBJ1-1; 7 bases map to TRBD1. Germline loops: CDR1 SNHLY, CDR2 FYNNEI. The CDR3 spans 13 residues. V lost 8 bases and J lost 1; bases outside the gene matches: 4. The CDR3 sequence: CASARQGNTEAFF. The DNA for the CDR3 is TGTGCCAGCGCCCGACAGGGGAACACTGAAGCTTTCTTT.

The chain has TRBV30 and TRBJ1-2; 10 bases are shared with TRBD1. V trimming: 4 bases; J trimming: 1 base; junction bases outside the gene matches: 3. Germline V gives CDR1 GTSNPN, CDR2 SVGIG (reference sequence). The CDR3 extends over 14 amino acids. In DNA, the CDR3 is TGTGCCTGGAAAGGGGACAGGGGTAACTATGGCTACACCTTC. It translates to CAWKGDRGNYGYTF. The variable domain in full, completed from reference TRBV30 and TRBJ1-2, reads SQTIHQWPATLVQPVGSPLSLECTVEGTSNPNLYWYRQAAGRGLQLLFYSVGIGQISSEVPQNLSASRPQDRQFILSSKKLLLSDSGFYLCAWKGDRGNYGYTFGSGTRLTVV.